These T cell receptor beta chains were read from a single sample in a study of CD8+CD57+ T cells in acquired aplastic anemia. TCRdb redid the calling of the reads with MiXCR, one entry per CDR3 protein. The data hold around 180,000 distinct CDR3 sequences, with around 65% observed a single time. The sequencing input was sorted CD4+, CD8+, or CD8+CD57+ T cells (not recorded which) from PBMCs. Receptors were obtained from a human donor with severe aplastic anemia or a healthy control (not recorded which). CDR3s include the opening cysteine and the closing phenylalanine or tryptophan. D genes are given only for firm matches. Only some rows state a clone size, as once, few, many or a class for expanded clones.

.	15	TRBD1	TRBJ1-2	TRBV25-1	CASSASRTGGAGYTF	TGTGCCAGCAGTGCATCCAGGACAGGGGGCGCTGGCTACACCTTC
.	12	.	TRBJ2-5	TRBV12-3/TRBV12-4	CASTEGGETQYF	TGTGCCAGCACGGAGGGCGGGGAGACCCAGTACTTC
.	16	.	TRBJ2-5	TRBV7-8	CASSLVGGGPQETQYF	TGTGCCAGCAGCTTAGTAGGGGGAGGGCCCCAAGAGACCCAGTACTTC
.	15	.	TRBJ2-5	TRBV7-6	CASSLNLGYQETQYF	TGTGCCAGCAGCTTAAATCTGGGGTACCAAGAGACCCAGTACTTC
many	11	.	TRBJ1-1	TRBV6-2/TRBV6-3	CASSYSGEAFF	TGTGCCAGCAGTTATTCGGGTGAAGCTTTCTTT
many	14	TRBD2	TRBJ2-1	TRBV19	CASSITSGGNEQFF	TGTGCCAGTAGTATCACCAGCGGGGGGAATGAGCAGTTCTTC
.	15	TRBD1	TRBJ2-7	TRBV20-1	CSARKSGTEIYEQYF	TGCAGTGCTAGGAAGTCCGGGACAGAGATCTACGAGCAGTACTTC
.	17	TRBD1	TRBJ1-1	TRBV10-2	CASGERTGIGGNTEAFF	TGCGCCAGCGGTGAAAGGACAGGGATTGGGGGGAACACTGAAGCTTTCTTT
.	16	.	TRBJ1-6	TRBV6-4	CASSDPGHTGRSPLHF	TGTGCCAGCAGTGACCCGGGGCACACCGGGAGGTCACCCCTCCACTTT
.	13	TRBD1	TRBJ2-7	TRBV7-8	CGSSPRTGYEQYF	TGTGGCAGCAGCCCCCGGACAGGGTACGAGCAGTACTTC
.	13	.	TRBJ2-7	TRBV10-3	CAISRREAYEQYF	TGTGCCATCAGTAGAAGGGAGGCCTACGAGCAGTACTTC
.	17	TRBD2	TRBJ2-2	TRBV6-1	CASISGLAGANTGELFF	TGTGCCAGCATTAGCGGACTAGCGGGAGCGAACACCGGGGAGCTGTTTTTT
many	16	TRBD1	TRBJ2-5	TRBV5-5	CASSWGGQGIQETQYF	TGTGCCAGCAGCTGGGGGGGACAGGGAATCCAAGAGACCCAGTACTTC
.	15	TRBD1	TRBJ1-2	TRBV19	CASSIVGQGNYGYTF	TGTGCCAGTAGTATAGTGGGACAGGGGAACTATGGCTACACCTTC
few	15	TRBD1	TRBJ2-7	TRBV10-3	CAISESTAGGSEQYF	TGTGCCATCAGTGAGTCGACGGCAGGGGGAAGCGAGCAGTACTTC
once	15	TRBD2	TRBJ2-5	TRBV10-3	CAISELSGGQETQHF	TGTGCCATCAGTGAGTTGAGCGGGGGACAAGAGACCCAGCACTTC
.	13	TRBD2	TRBJ2-3	TRBV9	CASSPRVAGGWYF	TGTGCCAGCAGCCCCCGGGTAGCGGGGGGCTGGTATTTT
.	14	TRBD1	TRBJ1-5	TRBV29-1	CSVQEDRENQPQHF	TGCAGCGTTCAGGAGGACAGGGAAAATCAGCCCCAGCATTTT
many	15	TRBD2	TRBJ2-1	TRBV6-2/TRBV6-3	CASSDLAGADNEQFF	TGTGCCAGCAGCGATCTAGCGGGGGCTGACAATGAGCAGTTCTTC
few	14	.	TRBJ2-1	TRBV29-1	CSVTRTVPYNEQFF	TGCAGCGTTACACGGACAGTACCCTACAATGAGCAGTTCTTC
few	15	TRBD2	TRBJ2-3	TRBV7-2	CASSVAGGGTDTQYF	TGTGCCAGCAGCGTAGCGGGGGGGGGCACAGATACGCAGTATTTT
many	16	TRBD1	TRBJ2-7	TRBV12-5	CASGWDPGQGTYEQYF	TGTGCTAGTGGTTGGGATCCGGGACAGGGGACCTACGAGCAGTACTTC
.	12	.	TRBJ2-2	TRBV24-1	CATSEGTGELFF	TGTGCCACCAGTGAAGGCACCGGGGAGCTGTTTTTT
many	14	.	TRBJ1-1	TRBV9	CASSVGGPNTEAFF	TGTGCCAGCAGCGTGGGGGGCCCGAACACTGAAGCTTTCTTT
few	11	TRBD2	TRBJ2-1	TRBV7-9	CASSLGGGQFF	TGTGCCAGCAGCTTAGGCGGGGGGCAGTTCTTC
.	16	.	TRBJ2-2	TRBV24-1	CATSRRAGAGTGELFF	TGTGCCACCAGTCGTCGGGCAGGGGCAGGTACCGGGGAGCTGTTTTTT
.	13	.	TRBJ2-1	TRBV7-2	CASSPFRGGEQFF	TGTGCCAGCAGCCCCTTCCGAGGGGGGGAGCAGTTCTTC
.	16	.	TRBJ1-5	TRBV20-1	CSASPGDQTSNQPQHF	TGCAGTGCTAGCCCAGGAGACCAAACTAGCAATCAGCCCCAGCATTTT
.	16	.	TRBJ1-2	TRBV19	CASSIRSGQSNYGYTF	TGTGCCAGTAGTATACGTTCTGGGCAGTCAAACTATGGCTACACCTTC
many	15	.	TRBJ2-3	TRBV5-6	CAGGWGGGMTDTQYF	TGTGCCGGAGGTTGGGGGGGCGGTATGACAGATACGCAGTATTTT
once	17	.	TRBJ1-6	TRBV20-1	CSARNSAPDSYNSPLHF	TGCAGTGCTAGAAACTCGGCGCCTGACTCCTATAATTCACCCCTCCACTTT
few	13	.	TRBJ1-6	TRBV7-7	CASSLDRDSPLHF	TGTGCTAGCAGCTTAGACAGAGATTCACCCCTCCACTTT
many	16	.	TRBJ2-5	TRBV5-8	CASSIGLPEREETQYF	TGTGCCAGCAGCATTGGACTACCCGAGAGGGAGGAGACCCAGTACTTC
once	16	.	TRBJ1-4	TRBV20-1	CSARDPGHQRYEKLFF	TGCAGTGCTAGAGATCCGGGGCATCAAAGATATGAAAAACTGTTTTTT
many	12	.	TRBJ2-3	TRBV19	CASSQELDTQYF	TGTGCCAGTAGTCAAGAACTAGATACGCAGTATTTT
once	17	.	TRBJ2-3	TRBV7-9	CASSLAPPATSTDTQYF	TGTGCCAGCAGCTTAGCTCCGCCGGCCACTAGCACAGATACGCAGTATTTT
.	14	TRBD2	TRBJ2-2	TRBV7-9	CASSLGGGSGELFF	TGTGCCAGCAGCTTAGGCGGGGGGTCCGGGGAGCTGTTTTTT
.	14	TRBD1	TRBJ2-7	TRBV15	CATSRGTGSYEQYF	TGTGCCACCAGCAGAGGGACAGGATCCTACGAGCAGTACTTC
.	15	.	TRBJ1-3	TRBV15	CATSGCGRSGNTIYF	TGTGCCACCAGCGGCTGTGGGCGCTCTGGAAACACCATATATTTT
many	12	.	TRBJ1-2	TRBV7-9	CASSLGGDGYTF	TGTGCCAGCAGCCTTGGGGGGGATGGCTACACCTTC
.	14	.	TRBJ2-5	TRBV2	CASTPDILSETQYF	TGTGCCAGCACTCCTGATATTTTGTCGGAGACCCAGTACTTC
.	15	.	TRBJ1-5	TRBV2	CASSEALGAHQPQHF	TGTGCCAGCAGTGAAGCACTAGGGGCCCATCAGCCCCAGCATTTT
.	14	TRBD1	TRBJ2-1	TRBV7-9	CASSPLTGGNEQFF	TGTGCCAGCAGCCCACTGACAGGGGGAAATGAGCAGTTCTTC
once	15	TRBD1	TRBJ1-1	TRBV5-1	CASSDGTGMNTEAFF	TGCGCCAGCAGCGATGGGACAGGGATGAACACTGAAGCTTTCTTT
few	15	.	TRBJ1-2	TRBV12-3/TRBV12-4	CASSAGGGLGFGYTF	TGTGCCAGCAGTGCGGGTGGGGGCCTTGGCTTCGGCTACACCTTC
.	16	TRBD2	TRBJ2-1	TRBV7-2	CASSIGLAGGNNEQFF	TGTGCCAGCAGCATCGGACTAGCGGGAGGAAACAATGAGCAGTTCTTC
.	15	.	TRBJ1-5	TRBV10-3	CAISDASGRNQPQHF	TGTGCCATCAGTGACGCTTCAGGGAGGAATCAGCCCCAGCATTTT
.	11	.	TRBJ1-5	TRBV29-1	CSAGTDQPQHF	TGCAGCGCTGGGACGGATCAGCCCCAGCATTTT
.	12	.	TRBJ1-1	TRBV7-2	CANSPGSGVAFF	TGTGCCAACAGCCCTGGATCGGGTGTAGCTTTCTTT
.	16	.	TRBJ1-6	TRBV15	CATSRDPSGRSSPLHF	TGTGCCACCAGCAGAGATCCTTCAGGGAGAAGTTCACCCCTCCACTTT